This T cell receptor beta chain appears in the sequencing data of a study of blood T cell repertoires in COVID-19. Germline V lookup: CDR1 SGHTA, CDR2 FQGTGA. The trim removed 4 bases at V and 4 bases at J, leaving 6 bases unmatched. This CDR3 is built from 15 residues. Per the original data handling: Nucleated cell number was recorded as an estimate derived from reference gene primer amplification. Sequencing was performed with immunoSEQ multiplex PCR; in TCRdb, only in-frame clones are kept and a portion is missing. V and J calls and clone size are given by that table; D and trimming were obtained from the DNA. The sample has nearly 110,000 clones; about three quarters are singletons.

The rearrangement uses TRBV7-3 and TRBJ2-1; 8 bases are a match to TRBD2. Sequencing was carried out using peripheral blood. This receptor was identified in an older man with acute or convalescent COVID-19. CDR3 DNA: TGTGCCAGCAGCTCGAGCGGGGGCCCTTACAATGAGCAGTTCTTC. It translates to CASSSSGGPYNEQFF.